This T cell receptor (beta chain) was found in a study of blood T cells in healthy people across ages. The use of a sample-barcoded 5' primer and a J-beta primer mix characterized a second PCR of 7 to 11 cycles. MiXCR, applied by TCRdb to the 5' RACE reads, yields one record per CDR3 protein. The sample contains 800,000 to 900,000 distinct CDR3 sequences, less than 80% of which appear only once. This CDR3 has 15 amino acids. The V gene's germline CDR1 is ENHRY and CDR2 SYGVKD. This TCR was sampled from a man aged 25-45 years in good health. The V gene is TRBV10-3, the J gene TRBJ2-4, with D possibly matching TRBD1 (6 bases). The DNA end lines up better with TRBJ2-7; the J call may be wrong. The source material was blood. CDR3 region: CAISESWQGKNEQYF. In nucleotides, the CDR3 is TGTGCCATCAGTGAGTCGTGGCAGGGGAAGAACGAGCAGTACTTC.